A single sample is the source of the 2 T cell receptor beta chains below, sequenced in a study of blood T cells in healthy people across ages. With a J-beta primer mix and a sample-barcoded 5' primer, a second PCR ran about 7 to 12 cycles. TCRdb called the 5' RACE reads again in MiXCR, with one record for every CDR3 protein. Of about 1.7 million distinct CDR3 sequences in the sample, under 30% are singletons; the top ten hold 7.7%. Sequenced input: blood. Source of these receptors: a woman in her thirties in good health.

A few counts support this clonotype. The CDR3 sequence is CASSVYEGQYGYTF. The DNA for the CDR3 is TGTGCCAGCAGCGTATACGAGGGGCAGTATGGCTACACCTTC. The chain joins TRBV9 to TRBJ1-2, with D perhaps TRBD1 (5 bases). Per germline, CDR1 SGDLS and CDR2 YYNGEE. Trimming cost V 1 base and J 5 bases, with 12 bases left between them. The CDR3 has 14 amino acids.

This chain uses TRBV6-5 with TRBJ1-1, with TRBD1 matching 8 bases. The germline V gene has CDR1 MNHEY and CDR2 SVGAGI. The trim removed 5 bases at V and 6 bases at J, leaving 8 bases unmatched. The CDR3 has 14 amino acids. CDR3 in amino acids: CASSRRQGSAEAFF. The CDR3 coding sequence is TGTGCCAGCAGTAGAAGACAGGGGAGCGCTGAAGCTTTCTTT.